Listed below are T cell receptor beta chains from one sample, sequenced in a study of blood T cell repertoires in COVID-19. The data were produced by immunoSEQ multiplex PCR, yet TCRdb's version contains in-frame clones alone and is incomplete. The sample comprises 120,000 to 150,000 clones, 70% to 90% of which are singletons, and roughly 11% rests with the top ten. Input material: peripheral blood. The receptor source for this set is a woman over 75 with acute or convalescent COVID-19. The CDR3 runs from the conserved cysteine through the conserved F or W. A D gene is named only where the DNA matches it firmly. Clone size is shown for a subset of rows, as once, few, many or a class of expanded clone.

TRBV7-3,TRBJ2-1,few,NA,TGTGCCAGCAGCGCAGCGGGCACCTGGGGCGGTGAGCAGTTCTTC,CASSAAGTWGGEQFF
TRBV30,TRBJ1-6,NA,NA,TGTGCCTGGAGTGTACAAGGGGCCTCGAATTCACCCCTCCACTTT,CAWSVQGASNSPLHF
TRBV5-1,TRBJ1-1,NA,NA,TGCGCCAGCAGCTTGGCCGGGGGGCGGGATACTGAAGCTTTCTTT,CASSLAGGRDTEAFF
TRBV5-1,TRBJ1-1,NA,NA,TGCGCCAGCAGCTCGCAACCAATAGACACTGAAGCTTTCTTT,CASSSQPIDTEAFF
TRBV5-1,TRBJ2-2,NA,NA,TGCGCCAGCAGCTTGGAGCTCGGGATCGGGGAGCTGTTTTTT,CASSLELGIGELFF
TRBV3-1/TRBV3-2,TRBJ2-3,NA,TRBD2,TGTGCCAGCAGCCAAGATCGGACTAGCGGGGGGACTACGCAGTATTTT,CASSQDRTSGGTTQYF
TRBV6-5,TRBJ1-6,NA,TRBD1,TGTGCCAGCAGTTATGACAGGGGACCCTATTCACCCCTCCACTTT,CASSYDRGPYSPLHF
TRBV5-4,TRBJ2-3,NA,TRBD2,TGTGCCAGCAGCCGGGGGGGAGGCACAGATACGCAGTATTTT,CASSRGGGTDTQYF
TRBV5-6,TRBJ2-1,NA,TRBD2,TGTGCCAGCAGCAGTATAGCGGGGGGGACCTCTGGGGATGAGCAGTTCTTC,CASSSIAGGTSGDEQFF
TRBV30,TRBJ1-4,NA,NA,TGTGCCTGGAGTCCCCGTGGGCTTGGTGAAAAACTGTTTTTT,CAWSPRGLGEKLFF
TRBV2,TRBJ1-2,NA,NA,TGTGCCAGCAGTGAAGCGGAACAGGACTATGGCTACACCTTC,CASSEAEQDYGYTF
TRBV19,TRBJ1-2,NA,TRBD1,TGTGCCAGTAGTACCGTTGACAGGGAAGATAATGGCTACACCTTC,CASSTVDREDNGYTF
TRBV4-3,TRBJ1-1,NA,NA,TGCGCCAGCAGCCAAGATGCACTTTTGAACGGGAACACTGAAGCTTTCTTT,CASSQDALLNGNTEAFF
TRBV18,TRBJ1-1,NA,TRBD1,TGTGCCAGCTCACCAGGGCAGGGGGGAATCAACACTGAAGCTTTCTTT,CASSPGQGGINTEAFF
TRBV4-2,TRBJ2-7,once,TRBD2,TGTGCCAGCAGCCAAGATCTCGCGGGGGTGACATCATACGAGCAGTACTTC,CASSQDLAGVTSYEQYF
TRBV1,TRBJ1-5,NA,NA,TGCACCAGCGTATGGGCGGGACAGGGCAATCAGCCCCAGCATTTT,CTSVWAGQGNQPQHF
TRBV12-5,TRBJ1-2,NA,NA,TGTGCTAGTGGCTCAGGGCCTGGACAGTCCCTTCCCCTATCCTATGGCTACACCTTC,CASGSGPGQSLPLSYGYTF
TRBV5-5,TRBJ1-2,NA,NA,TGTGCCAGCAGCTTTCAGGACTCCTCTCGAGGAAACTATGGCTACACCTTC,CASSFQDSSRGNYGYTF
TRBV12-3/TRBV12-4,TRBJ2-5,NA,TRBD1,TGTGCCAGCAGAAGGACAGGTCAAGAGACCCAGTACTTC,CASRRTGQETQYF
TRBV6-5,TRBJ1-5,few,NA,TGTGCCAGTCAGGGTACGAATAGCAATCAGCCCCAGCATTTT,CASQGTNSNQPQHF
TRBV28,TRBJ2-7,NA,TRBD2,TGTGCCAGCAGTTTACTAGCGGGGGGGCCAGGATACGAGCAGTACTTC,CASSLLAGGPGYEQYF
TRBV19,TRBJ1-5,NA,NA,TGTGCCAGTAGCGCATTTCAGGGAGGACATCAGCCCCAGCATTTT,CASSAFQGGHQPQHF
TRBV7-9,TRBJ2-1,NA,TRBD1,TGTGCCAGCAGTCCCCAGGACAGGGGATCGGGCAATGAGCAGTTCTTC,CASSPQDRGSGNEQFF
TRBV18,TRBJ2-7,NA,NA,TGTGCCAGCTCACCGACACAAGGGGGAACCTACGAGCAGTACTTC,CASSPTQGGTYEQYF
TRBV6-6,TRBJ1-1,NA,NA,TGTGCCAGCAGTTATCAGGGCGCTTACACTGAAGCTTTCTTT,CASSYQGAYTEAFF
TRBV19,TRBJ1-5,NA,NA,TGTGCCAGTAGTATCGTCAGATCCGATCAGCCCCAGCATTTT,CASSIVRSDQPQHF
TRBV5-1,TRBJ2-5,NA,TRBD2,TGCGCCAGCAGCTTGGTTAGCGGGGAAGAGACCCAGTACTTC,CASSLVSGEETQYF
TRBV5-1,TRBJ2-1,NA,TRBD1,TGCGCCAGCAGCGTGGGTGGGACAGGGGCGTACAATGAGCAGTTCTTC,CASSVGGTGAYNEQFF
TRBV2,TRBJ1-1,NA,NA,TGTGCCAGCAGTGACCATACTGGGGCAGCGAACACTGAAGCTTTCTTT,CASSDHTGAANTEAFF
TRBV3-1/TRBV3-2,TRBJ1-1,NA,NA,TGTGCCAGCAGCCAAGATCAGGGTGGGGTCTGGGCTGAAGCTTTCTTT,CASSQDQGGVWAEAFF
TRBV2,TRBJ1-5,once,NA,TGTGCCAGCAACCCTATAAGCCCACTTAGCAATCAGCCCCAGCATTTT,CASNPISPLSNQPQHF
TRBV24-1,TRBJ2-3,NA,TRBD1,TGTGCCACCGGGACAGGGAGTCCAGATACGCAGTATTTT,CATGTGSPDTQYF
TRBV5-1,TRBJ2-7,NA,NA,TGCGCCAGCAGCGAACGACAGGTCTCCTACGAGCAGTACTTC,CASSERQVSYEQYF
TRBV7-2,TRBJ1-1,NA,NA,TGTGCCAGCCATCAGGGGCCGAACACTGAAGCTTTCTTT,CASHQGPNTEAFF
TRBV28,TRBJ2-1,NA,TRBD1,TGTGCCAGCAGTTTTTCCGGGACAGGCTTTTACTCCTACAATGAGCAGTTCTTC,CASSFSGTGFYSYNEQFF